This TCR beta chain was documented in a study of cytomegalovirus exposure and HLA in healthy donors. The PCR made use of 60 Vbeta and 13 Jbeta primers. The authors' processing: An analysis performed later counted 72 million or so unique TCR beta chains (roughly 11 million of them shared). Profiled with immunoSEQ multiplex PCR; TCRdb holds only in-frame clones, not every one. The V and J calls and clone size come from that table; D and trimming were worked out from the DNA. Of around 68,000 clones detected, about 73% appear once; the ten largest clones hold roughly 11%. Germline CDR1 SNHLY, CDR2 FYNNEI. This CDR3 region has 15 residues. Trimming took 6 bases from V and 1 from J, leaving 15 bases between them.

The receptor's source is a woman in her twenties or thirties in good health and CMV-seronegative. J is TRBJ1-1 and V is TRBV2, with D uncertain. Sequencing input: PBMCs. The CDR3 DNA sequence: TGTGCCAGCAGGGTCCGACTCCCGAGGAACACTGAAGCTTTCTTT. Protein product: CASRVRLPRNTEAFF.